The present T cell receptor (beta chain) was sequenced within a study of shared clonotypes between healthy human individuals (dated by TCRdb to about 2020). General notes on the study: A few men and two women, aged 18 to 49 years, made up the cohort. Per donor, three plates each were used for CD4 naive and CD4 memory, two for CD8 naive, and one for CD8 memory. The study deeply sequenced blood TCR repertoires of five healthy adults to estimate repertoire size and the extent of clonotype sharing between individuals. To increase sequencing depth and limit assay-specific biases, TCR repertoire library preparation and sequencing were carried out by different laboratories using diverse techniques. Each donor's leukapheresis produced roughly between roughly 0.9 and 8.9 billion PBMCs. The research as a whole found: Estimated clonotype richness was generally larger for naive than for memory subsets. The small number of donors limited the genetic and exposure-history diversity represented. When a few donors were compared, the shared fraction of clonotypes was approximately 5% for naive CD4, 3.5% to 4% for naive CD8, 2.3% for memory CD4, and 0.4% for memory CD8. Rarefaction of sorted-subset datasets indicated incomplete sequencing despite the large sequencing depth. Pairwise subsampling indicated that sequencing depth was expected to affect the degree of clonotype sharing among donors. Sampling was restricted to blood, and TCR repertoires in tissues likely differ from the TCR repertoires found in blood. Compared with non-shared clonotypes, the clonotypes found in all four sorted-subset donors had higher generation probabilities.

Healthy HIV-negative adults with no recently reported acute infections or vaccinations were included as donors. Every donor was a Caucasian adult residing in Nashville, Tennessee, USA. CD4+ T cells were enriched by magnetic negative selection; naive cells were then positively selected on CD45RA, and the negative fraction formed the memory subset. Blood was obtained by leukapheresis, after which PBMCs were separated by Ficoll-Histopaque density gradient centrifugation and cryopreserved in liquid nitrogen vapor phase. Analytical flow cytometry was used to check the purity and quantity of each magnetically sorted T cell population. Each sorted fraction had its genomic DNA isolated and then quantified by UV absorbance on a Nanodrop 2000c. The germline V gene (reference sequence) sets CDR1 to MNHNY and CDR2 to SVGAGI. The CDR3 covers 12 residues, taking in both the cysteine and the phenylalanine. Only CDR3 DNA is held: 36 bases, read in frame from base 1. V loses 5 bases, J loses 4 bases, and the germline ends lie 8 bases apart.

TCR CDR3 regions were amplified from genomic DNA by multiplex PCR using the deep immunoSEQ assay. Extracted genomic DNA from each cell subset was spread evenly across all wells of several immunoSEQ 96-well plates, with each plate serving as a replicate. For sorted subsets, each replicate PCR was loaded with roughly 200 ng genomic DNA, equivalent to about 30,000 T cell genomes. Purified libraries were measured with a Qubit 3.0 fluorometer, size-checked on a Bioanalyzer 2100, and measured again with the KAPA Library Quantification kit. Every immunoSEQ 96-well plate was sequenced on a dedicated single-read 150-cycle Illumina NextSeq 550 flow cell. Per the source publication's procedure: Because the immunoSEQ output held only junctional sequences and lacked quality scores, the filtering could not match the filtering applied to full-length reads. To assign V/J genes and CDR3, sequences were annotated against IMGT germline references using PyIR, a Python wrapper for IgBLAST v1.9. Reads were filtered out if the reads had weak V/J assignments (E-value above 1e-6), no CDR3, stop codons, out-of-frame junctions, or ambiguous translated residues. A V3J clonotype was defined by an identical inferred V gene, J gene, and CDR3 amino acid sequence. The percentage overlap between two repertoires was calculated by dividing the number of shared unique clonotypes by the size of the smaller repertoire. Repertoire richness was assessed with RTK rarefaction, the Chao1 estimator, and Recon v2.1 estimates of unobserved clonotypes. Generation probabilities were computed with OLGA for all TCRbeta clonotypes obtained by the gDNA method from several donors. TCRdb retrieved this table from immuneACCESS and kept in-frame rearrangements only. Not all clones are present; in checked studies, unresolved V genes account for under half, and no reason is known for the remainder. V and J calls and clone size are copied from that table; D and trimming were computed from the DNA. This sample comprises roughly 1,000,000 clones, about 84% of them detected only once. The ten top clones hold around 0.47% of the sample.

In the case of this clone: It has no known antigen specificity. Base qualities are not at hand, and no much larger clone is one base apart.

Sequencing was performed on memory CD4+ T cells from PBMCs. The sample's cell subset or site label, decoded: CD45RA-negative fraction. The chain links TRBV6-6 with TRBJ1-2; the D gene cannot be resolved reliably. The receptor's source is a man between 18 and 35 years old in good health. Some clones in this sample may be carry-over from other donors' samples. The CDR3 protein: CASSTESYGYTF. The DNA is as follows: TGTGCCAGCAGTACGGAGAGCTATGGCTACACCTTC.